The clone carrying this TCR beta chain counts as medium-sized (0.01 to 0.1%). The entry originates in a study of T cell responses to AZD1222 COVID-19 vaccine. Germline V gene lookup returns CDR1 SGHNT and CDR2 YYREEE (reference sequence). The CDR3 extends over 13 amino acids. Trimming shortened V by 3 bases and J by 3 bases, and 9 bases separated the two germline ends. Assay: immunoSEQ multiplex PCR; the TCRdb copy retains only in-frame clones and omits some. This table holds roughly 140,000 clones, around nine tenths found once. The sequences come from peripheral blood, collected on day 0 of MenACWY control vaccination. The source of this sequence is an adult in good health. The rearrangement uses TRBV5-4 and TRBJ1-1, with no clear D. CDR3 sequence reads: CASSYSRDTEAFF. In nucleotides, the CDR3 is TGTGCCAGCAGCTACTCAAGGGACACTGAAGCTTTCTTT.